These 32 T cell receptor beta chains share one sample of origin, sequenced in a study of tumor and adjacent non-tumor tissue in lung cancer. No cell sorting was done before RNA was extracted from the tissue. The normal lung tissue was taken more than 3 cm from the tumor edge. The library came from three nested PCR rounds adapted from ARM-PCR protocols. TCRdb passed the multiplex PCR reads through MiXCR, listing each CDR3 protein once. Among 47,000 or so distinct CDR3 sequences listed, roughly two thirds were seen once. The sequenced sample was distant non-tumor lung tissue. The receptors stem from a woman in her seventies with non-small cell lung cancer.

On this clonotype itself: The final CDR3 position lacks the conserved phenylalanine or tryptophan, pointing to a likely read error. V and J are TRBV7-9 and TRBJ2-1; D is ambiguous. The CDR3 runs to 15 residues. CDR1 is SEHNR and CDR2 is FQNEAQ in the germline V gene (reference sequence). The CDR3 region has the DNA TGTGGCAGCACCCCTCAGCAGAGCTCATACAATGAGCAGTTCTTA. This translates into CGSTPQQSSYNEQFL.

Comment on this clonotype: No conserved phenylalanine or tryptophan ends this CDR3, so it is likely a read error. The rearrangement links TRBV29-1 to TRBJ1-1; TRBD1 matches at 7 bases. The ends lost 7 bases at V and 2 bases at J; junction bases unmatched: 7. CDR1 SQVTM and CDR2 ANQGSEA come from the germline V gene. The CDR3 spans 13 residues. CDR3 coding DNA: TGCAGCGCTGGGACAGACCTTAACACTGAAGCTTTCATT. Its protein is CSAGTDLNTEAFI.

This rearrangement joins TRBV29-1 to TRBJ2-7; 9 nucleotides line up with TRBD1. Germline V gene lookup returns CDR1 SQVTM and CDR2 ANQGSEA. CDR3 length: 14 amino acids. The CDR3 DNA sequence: TGCACCATTGAAGTGGGACAGGGAGTTGGCGAGCAGTACTTC. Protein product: CTIEVGQGVGEQYF.

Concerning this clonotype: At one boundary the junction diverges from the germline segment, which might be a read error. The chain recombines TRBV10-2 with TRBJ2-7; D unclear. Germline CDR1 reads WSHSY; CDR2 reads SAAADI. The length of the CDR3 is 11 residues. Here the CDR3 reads CASSVSYKQYF. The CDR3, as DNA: TGTGCCAGCAGTGTTTCCTACAAGCAGTACTTC.

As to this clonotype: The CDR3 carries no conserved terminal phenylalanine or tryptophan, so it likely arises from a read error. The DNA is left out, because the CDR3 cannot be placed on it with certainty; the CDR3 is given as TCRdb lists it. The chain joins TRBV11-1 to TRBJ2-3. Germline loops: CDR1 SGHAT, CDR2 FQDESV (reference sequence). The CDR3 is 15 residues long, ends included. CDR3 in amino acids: CASSLVRLLTDTRYI.

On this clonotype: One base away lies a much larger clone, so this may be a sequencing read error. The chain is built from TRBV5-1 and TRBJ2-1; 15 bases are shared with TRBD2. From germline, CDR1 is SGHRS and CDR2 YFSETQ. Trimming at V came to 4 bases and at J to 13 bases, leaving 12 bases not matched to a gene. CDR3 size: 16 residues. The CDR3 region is CASSPGTSGRPGDQFF. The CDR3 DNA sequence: TGCGCCAGCAGCCCAGGGACTAGCGGGAGGCCCGGTGATCAGTTCTTC.

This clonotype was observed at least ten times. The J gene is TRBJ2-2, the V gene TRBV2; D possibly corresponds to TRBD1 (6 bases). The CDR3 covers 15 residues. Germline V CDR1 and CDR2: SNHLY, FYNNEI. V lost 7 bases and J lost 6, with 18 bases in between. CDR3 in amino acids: CASIIGQKAPGELFF. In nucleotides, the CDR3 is TGTGCCAGCATTATCGGACAGAAGGCCCCCGGGGAGCTGTTTTTT.

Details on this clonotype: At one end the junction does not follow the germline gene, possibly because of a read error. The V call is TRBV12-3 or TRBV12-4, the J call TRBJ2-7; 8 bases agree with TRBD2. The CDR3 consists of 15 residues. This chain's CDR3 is CASSLTSETVYEEYF. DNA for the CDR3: TGCGCCAGCAGCTTGACTAGCGAGACGGTCTACGAGGAGTACTTC.

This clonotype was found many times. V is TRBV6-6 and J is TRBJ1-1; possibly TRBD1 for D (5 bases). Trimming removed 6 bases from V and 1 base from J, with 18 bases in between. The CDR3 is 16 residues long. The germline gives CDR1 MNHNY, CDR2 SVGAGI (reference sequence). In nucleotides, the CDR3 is TGTGCCAGCAGCCGGGACTCGGCGTGGGCGAACACTGAAGCTTTCTTT. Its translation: CASSRDSAWANTEAFF.

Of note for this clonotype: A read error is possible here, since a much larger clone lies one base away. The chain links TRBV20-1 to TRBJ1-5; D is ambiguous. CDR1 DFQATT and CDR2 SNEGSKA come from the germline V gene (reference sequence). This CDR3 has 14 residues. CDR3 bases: TGCAGTGCTCGAGACACCACCGGCAATCGGCCCCAGCATTTT. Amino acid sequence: CSARDTTGNRPQHF.

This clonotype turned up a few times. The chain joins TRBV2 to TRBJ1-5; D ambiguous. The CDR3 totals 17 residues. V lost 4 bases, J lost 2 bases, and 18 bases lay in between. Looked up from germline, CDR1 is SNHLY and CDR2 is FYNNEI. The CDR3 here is CASSVVANHGGNQPQHF. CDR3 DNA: TGTGCCAGCAGTGTCGTCGCAAACCATGGGGGCAATCAGCCCCAGCATTTT.

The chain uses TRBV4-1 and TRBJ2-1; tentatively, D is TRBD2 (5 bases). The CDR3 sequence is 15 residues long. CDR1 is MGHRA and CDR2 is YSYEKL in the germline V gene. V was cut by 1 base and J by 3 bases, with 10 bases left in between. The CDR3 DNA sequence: TGCGCCAGCAGCCAAGCGACGGAGGACTACAATGAGCAGTTCTTC. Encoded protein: CASSQATEDYNEQFF.

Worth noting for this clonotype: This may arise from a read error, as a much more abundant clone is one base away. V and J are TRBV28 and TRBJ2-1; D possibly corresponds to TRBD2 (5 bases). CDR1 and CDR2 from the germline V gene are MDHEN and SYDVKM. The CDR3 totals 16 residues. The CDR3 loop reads CTSSLVLGLTYNEQFF. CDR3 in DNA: TGTACCAGCAGTTTAGTGCTTGGACTGACCTACAATGAGCAGTTCTTC.

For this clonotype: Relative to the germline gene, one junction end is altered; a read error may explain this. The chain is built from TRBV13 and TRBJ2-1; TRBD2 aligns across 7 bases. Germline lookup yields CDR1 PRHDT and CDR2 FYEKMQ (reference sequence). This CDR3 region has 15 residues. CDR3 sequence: CASRWRGNSYNEQIF. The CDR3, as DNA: TGTGCTAGCAGATGGCGGGGGAACTCCTACAATGAGCAGATCTTC.

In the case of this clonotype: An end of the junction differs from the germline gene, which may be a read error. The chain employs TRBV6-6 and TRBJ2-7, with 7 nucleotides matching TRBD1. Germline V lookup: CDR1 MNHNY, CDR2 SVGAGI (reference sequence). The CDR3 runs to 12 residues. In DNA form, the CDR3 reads TGTGCCAGCAGGGACAGGAACTGCGAGCAATACTTC. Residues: CASRDRNCEQYF.

CDR3 nucleotides: TGCAGTGCAGAGGGACCGGGACAGCAGACCGGGGAGCTGTTTTTT. It encodes CSAEGPGQQTGELFF. J is TRBJ2-2 and V is TRBV20-1; 7 positions match TRBD1. This CDR3 spans 15 amino acids. CDR1 is DFQATT and CDR2 is SNEGSKA in the germline V gene (reference sequence). The V gene end was trimmed by 6 bases and the J gene end by 5 bases; junction bases not matched to a gene: 12.

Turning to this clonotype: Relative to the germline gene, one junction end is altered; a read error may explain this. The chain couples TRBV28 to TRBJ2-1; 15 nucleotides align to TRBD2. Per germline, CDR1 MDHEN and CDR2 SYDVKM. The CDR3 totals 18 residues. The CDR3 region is CDSSRNGLAGGPLNGQFF. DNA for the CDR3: TGTGACAGCAGTCGGAATGGACTAGCGGGAGGGCCTCTTAATGGGCAGTTCTTC.

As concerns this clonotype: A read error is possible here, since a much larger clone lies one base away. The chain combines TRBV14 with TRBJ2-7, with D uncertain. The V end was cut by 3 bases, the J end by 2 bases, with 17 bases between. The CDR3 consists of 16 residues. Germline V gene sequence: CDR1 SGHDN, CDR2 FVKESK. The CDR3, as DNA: TGTGCCAGCAGCCATCCTCGGAGAGGTAAAACCTACGAGCAGTACTTC. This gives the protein CASSHPRRGKTYEQYF.

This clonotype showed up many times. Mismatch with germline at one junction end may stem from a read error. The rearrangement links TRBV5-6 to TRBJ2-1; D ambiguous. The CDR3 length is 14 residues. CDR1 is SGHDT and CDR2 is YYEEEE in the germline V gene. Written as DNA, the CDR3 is TGTGCCAGCAGCTCGGTGGTCTCCTACAATGAGCAGCTCTTC. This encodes CASSSVVSYNEQLF.

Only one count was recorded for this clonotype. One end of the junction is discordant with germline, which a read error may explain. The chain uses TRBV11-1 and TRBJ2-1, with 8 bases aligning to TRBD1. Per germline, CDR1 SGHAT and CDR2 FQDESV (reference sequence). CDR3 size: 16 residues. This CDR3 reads CASSLAPGGLYNEQFF. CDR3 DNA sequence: TGTGCCAGCAGCTTAGCCCCAGGGGGCCTGTACAATGAACAGTTCTTC.

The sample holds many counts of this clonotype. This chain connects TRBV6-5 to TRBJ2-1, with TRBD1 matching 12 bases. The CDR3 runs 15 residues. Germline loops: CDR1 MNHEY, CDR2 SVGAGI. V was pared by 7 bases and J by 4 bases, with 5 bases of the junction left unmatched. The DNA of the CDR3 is TGTGCCAGCAAAGGGACAGGGGGCGGTTACAATGAGCAGTTCTTC. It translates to CASKGTGGGYNEQFF.

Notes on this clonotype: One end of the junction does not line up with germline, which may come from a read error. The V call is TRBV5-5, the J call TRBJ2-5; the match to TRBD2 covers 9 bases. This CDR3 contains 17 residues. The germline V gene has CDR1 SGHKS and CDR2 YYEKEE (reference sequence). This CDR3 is CASSLYGGRVSGETQYF. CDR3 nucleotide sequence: TGTGCCAGCAGCTTGTACGGCGGGAGGGTATCAGGAGAGACGCAGTACTTC. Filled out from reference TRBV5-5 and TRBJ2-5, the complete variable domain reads DAGVTQSPTHLIKTRGQQVTLRCSPISGHKSVSWYQQVLGQGPQFIFQYYEKEERGRGNFPDRFSARQFPNYSSELNVNALLLGDSALYLCASSLYGGRVSGETQYFGPGTRLLVL.

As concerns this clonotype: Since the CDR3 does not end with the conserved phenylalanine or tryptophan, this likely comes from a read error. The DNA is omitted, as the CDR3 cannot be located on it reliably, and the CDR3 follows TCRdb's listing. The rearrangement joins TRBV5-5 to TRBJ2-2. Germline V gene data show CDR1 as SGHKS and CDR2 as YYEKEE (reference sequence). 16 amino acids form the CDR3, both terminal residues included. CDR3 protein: CASSLAKCAATGELFL.

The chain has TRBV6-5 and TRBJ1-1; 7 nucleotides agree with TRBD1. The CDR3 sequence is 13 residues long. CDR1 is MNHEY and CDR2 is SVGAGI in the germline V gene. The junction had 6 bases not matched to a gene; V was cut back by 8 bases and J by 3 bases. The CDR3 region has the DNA TGTGCCAGCGGTAATCAGGGGGACACTGAAGCTTTCTTT. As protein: CASGNQGDTEAFF.

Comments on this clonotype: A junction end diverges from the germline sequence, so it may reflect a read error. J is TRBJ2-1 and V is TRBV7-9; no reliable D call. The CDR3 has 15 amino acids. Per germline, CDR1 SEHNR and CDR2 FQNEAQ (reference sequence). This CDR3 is CASTPTEISYNEQFF. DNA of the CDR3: TGTGCCAGCACACCTACGGAAATCTCCTACAACGAGCAGTTCTTC.

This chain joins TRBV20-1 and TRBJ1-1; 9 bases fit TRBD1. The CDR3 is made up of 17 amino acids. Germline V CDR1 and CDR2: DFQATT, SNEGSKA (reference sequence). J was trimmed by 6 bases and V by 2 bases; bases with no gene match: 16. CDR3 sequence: CSARLRDRDVGGAEAFF. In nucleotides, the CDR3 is TGCAGTGCTAGACTCCGGGACAGGGACGTGGGGGGGGCTGAAGCTTTCTTT.

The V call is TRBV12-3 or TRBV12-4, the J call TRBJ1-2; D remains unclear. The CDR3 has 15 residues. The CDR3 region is CLSSPNIESNYGYTF. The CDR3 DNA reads TGTCTCAGCAGCCCGAATATAGAGAGCAACTATGGCTACACCTTC.

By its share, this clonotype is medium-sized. In DNA form, the CDR3 reads TGTGCCAGCAGGGCCTATGGGGCCCTCCACTTT. It specifies CASRAYGALHF. The chain recombines TRBV6-5 with TRBJ1-6; D ambiguous. CDR1 is MNHEY, CDR2 SVGAGI, per germline. The V end lost 6 bases, the J end lost 14 bases, and 11 bases lay between the germline ends. CDR3 size: 11 residues.

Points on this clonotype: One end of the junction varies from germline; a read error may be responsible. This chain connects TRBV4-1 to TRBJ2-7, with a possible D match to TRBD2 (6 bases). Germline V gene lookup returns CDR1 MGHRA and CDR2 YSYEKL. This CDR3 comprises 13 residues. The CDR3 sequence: CAGRHRLDYEQYF. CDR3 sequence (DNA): TGCGCCGGCAGGCACCGACTGGACTACGAGCAATACTTC.

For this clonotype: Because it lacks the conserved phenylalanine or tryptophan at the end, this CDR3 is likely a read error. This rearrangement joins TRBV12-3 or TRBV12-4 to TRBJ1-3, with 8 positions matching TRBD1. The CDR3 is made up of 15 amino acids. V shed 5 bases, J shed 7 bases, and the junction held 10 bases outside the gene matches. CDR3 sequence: CASSPWTGIGNTIYY. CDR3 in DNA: TGTGCCAGCAGTCCCTGGACAGGGATAGGGAACACCATATATTAT.

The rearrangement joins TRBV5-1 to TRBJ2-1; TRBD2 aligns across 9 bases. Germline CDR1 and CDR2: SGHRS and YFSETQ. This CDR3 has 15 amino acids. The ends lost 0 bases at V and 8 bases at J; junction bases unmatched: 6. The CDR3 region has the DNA TGCGCCAGCAGCTTGGAGTTTAGCGGGAGTGATGAGCAGTTCTTC. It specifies CASSLEFSGSDEQFF.

CDR3 residues: CASSLGGSIETQYF. CDR3 coding DNA: TGTGCCAGCAGTCTCGGCGGGAGTATTGAGACCCAGTACTTC. The V and J genes are TRBV5-4 and TRBJ2-5; 7 bases are shared with TRBD2. V gave up 5 bases and J gave up 5 bases; unmatched junction bases: 9. The germline CDR1 and CDR2 sequences are SGHNT and YYREEE (reference sequence). The CDR3 extends over 14 amino acids.